This is a list of T cell receptor beta chains from one sample in a study of blood T cell repertoires in COVID-19. The assay was immunoSEQ multiplex PCR, and TCRdb's table has in-frame clones only and misses some. The sample shows 85,000 to 110,000 clones, 85% to 90% of them seen only once. Sequences were obtained from peripheral blood. These TCRs come from a human donor in a cohort sampled during active COVID-19. The CDR3 runs from the conserved cysteine through the conserved F or W. D genes are given only for firm matches. Expanded clones are given a class, and other clones once, few, many or no size at all.

DNA,CDR3,J,size,D,V
TGTGCCAGCAGCCTTACAGGGTTTTGGTCCTACAATGAGCAGTTCTTC,CASSLTGFWSYNEQFF,TRBJ2-1,NA,NA,TRBV7-3
TGTGCCAGCAGCCCAGTAGGACTAGCGGGAGGACCAAACTCCTACGAGCAGTACTTC,CASSPVGLAGGPNSYEQYF,TRBJ2-7,once,TRBD2,TRBV7-2
TGTGCCAGCAGTTTTATAGGGGGAATAAACGAGCAGTACTTC,CASSFIGGINEQYF,TRBJ2-7,NA,NA,TRBV27
TGTGCCAGCAGCTCAAGACAGGACCCAAACTACGAGCAGTACTTC,CASSSRQDPNYEQYF,TRBJ2-7,NA,NA,TRBV7-6
TGCGCCAGCAGCCCACGACTAGCGGGAGGGCCGGTCTACAATGAGCAGTTCTTC,CASSPRLAGGPVYNEQFF,TRBJ2-1,NA,TRBD2,TRBV4-3
TGCAGCGCTCCTCGGGGGGAGGGGTCGTACAATGAGCAGTTCTTC,CSAPRGEGSYNEQFF,TRBJ2-1,NA,TRBD2,TRBV29-1
TGTGCCAGCAGCTCGGGGGACAGGGGGCTTGAAGCTTTCTTT,CASSSGDRGLEAFF,TRBJ1-1,NA,TRBD1,TRBV7-2
TGTGCCAGTGGCCCAGGCTATCAAAATGAAAAACTGTTTTTT,CASGPGYQNEKLFF,TRBJ1-4,NA,NA,TRBV19
TGCAGGGGGGCTGGGGGAGGGAGCACAGATACGCAGTATTTT,CRGAGGGSTDTQYF,TRBJ2-3,NA,NA,TRBV29-1
TGTGCCTGGAGTGGGACTAGTTGGTACAATGAGCAGTTCTTC,CAWSGTSWYNEQFF,TRBJ2-1,NA,TRBD2,TRBV30
TGTGCCAGCAGCTTGGGGGCCTCCTACGAGCAGTACTTC,CASSLGASYEQYF,TRBJ2-7,once,NA,TRBV5-6
TGTGCCAGCAGTTTAACGGGACAGGGTTCCTACGAGCAGTACTTC,CASSLTGQGSYEQYF,TRBJ2-7,NA,TRBD1,TRBV28
TGTGCCAGTAGTCCCCCACAGGGGGGGGGCTACACCTTC,CASSPPQGGGYTF,TRBJ1-2,once,TRBD1,TRBV19
TGTGCCAGCAGCTCTCGACAGGGGGCATCCTACAATGAGCAGTTCTTC,CASSSRQGASYNEQFF,TRBJ2-1,medium-sized,TRBD1,TRBV6-2/TRBV6-3
TGTGCCAGCTCAACGGACAGACTAGCGGGAGGGGGAGATACGCAGTATTTT,CASSTDRLAGGGDTQYF,TRBJ2-3,NA,TRBD2,TRBV18
TGTGCCATCAGCCTATCCCCACCCAATGAGCAGTTCTTC,CAISLSPPNEQFF,TRBJ2-1,NA,NA,TRBV10-3
TGTGCCAGCAGACGGGACAGCTCCTACGAGCAGTACTTC,CASRRDSSYEQYF,TRBJ2-7,NA,TRBD1,TRBV5-4
TGTGCCAGCAGGGGTTCAGGGGATCTACACGAGCAGTACTTC,CASRGSGDLHEQYF,TRBJ2-7,NA,NA,TRBV6-5
TGTGCCAGCAGTCCACAGGGGTACAATCAGCCCCAGCATTTT,CASSPQGYNQPQHF,TRBJ1-5,NA,TRBD1,TRBV6-5
TGCGCCAGCAGTCCCGGGACAGCCTCTAACTATGGCTACACCTTC,CASSPGTASNYGYTF,TRBJ1-2,NA,TRBD1,TRBV5-1
TGTGCCAGCAGTTTCAGGGGAACCTCCTACGAGCAGTACTTC,CASSFRGTSYEQYF,TRBJ2-7,NA,NA,TRBV28
TGCGCCAGCAGCTTGGAGGCGTTGGGCCAGGGCCCAGATACGCAGTATTTT,CASSLEALGQGPDTQYF,TRBJ2-3,NA,NA,TRBV5-1